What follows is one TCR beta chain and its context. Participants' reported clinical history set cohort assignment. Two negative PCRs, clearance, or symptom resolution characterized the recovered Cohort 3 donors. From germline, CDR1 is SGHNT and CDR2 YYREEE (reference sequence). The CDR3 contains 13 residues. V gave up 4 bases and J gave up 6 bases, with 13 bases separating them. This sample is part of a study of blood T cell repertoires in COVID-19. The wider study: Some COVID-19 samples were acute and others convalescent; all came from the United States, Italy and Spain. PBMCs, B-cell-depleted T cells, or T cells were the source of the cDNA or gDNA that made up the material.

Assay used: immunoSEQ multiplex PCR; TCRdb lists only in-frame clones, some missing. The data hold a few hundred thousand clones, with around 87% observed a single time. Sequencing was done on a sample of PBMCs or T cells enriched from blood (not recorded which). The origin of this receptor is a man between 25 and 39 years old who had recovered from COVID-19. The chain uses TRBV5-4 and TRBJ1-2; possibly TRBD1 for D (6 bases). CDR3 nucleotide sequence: TGTGCCAGCAGCCAAACAGGGTTTCATGGCTACACCTTC. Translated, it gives CASSQTGFHGYTF.